Below are 11 T cell receptor beta chains sequenced from a single sample in a study of shared clonotypes between healthy human individuals. The naive CD8 fraction comprised CD45RO-negative cells positively selected for CCR7 and excluded terminally differentiated effector memory CD45RA+ cells. Clones were read by immunoSEQ multiplex PCR, and TCRdb kept only the in-frame ones, dropping some. The table shows 760,000 or so clones, with about 96% occurring only once. The source material was naive CD8+ T cells sorted from blood. These receptors were taken from a man aged 25 to 40 in good health.

The chain carries TRBV2 and TRBJ2-1; D gene uncertain. Germline V gene sequence: CDR1 SNHLY, CDR2 FYNNEI. The CDR3 totals 15 residues. Trimming took off 3 bases at V and 1 base at J, with 10 bases between the two ends. The CDR3 DNA reads as TGTGCCAGCAGTGATGGACGTAATTCCTACAATGAGCAGTTCTTC. Its protein product is CASSDGRNSYNEQFF.

The chain couples TRBV2 to TRBJ2-1; D remains ambiguous. The CDR3 covers 12 residues. CDR1 and CDR2 from the germline V gene are SNHLY and FYNNEI. V was shortened by 6 bases and J by 7 bases, with 10 bases between the two germline ends. The chain's CDR3 is CASRETGNEQFF. The DNA of the CDR3 is TGTGCCAGCAGAGAGACTGGAAATGAGCAGTTCTTC. The whole variable domain, filled in from reference TRBV2 and TRBJ2-1, reads EPEVTQTPSHQVTQMGQEVILRCVPISNHLYFYWYRQILGQKVEFLVSFYNNEISEKSEIFDDQFSVERPDGSNFTLKIRSTKLEDSAMYFCASRETGNEQFFGPGTRLTVL.

The chain recombines TRBV18 with TRBJ1-1; the match to TRBD1 covers 10 bases. The germline V gene encodes CDR1 KGHSH and CDR2 LQKENI. The J segment lost 7 bases and the V segment lost 3 bases, leaving 8 bases of the junction unmatched. The CDR3 contains 15 residues. CDR3 nucleotide sequence: TGTGCCAGCTCACCTGACGGGACAGGGGATGGTGAAGCTTTCTTT. It is translated as CASSPDGTGDGEAFF.

This chain links TRBV29-1 with TRBJ2-3; weak D call: TRBD2 (5 bases). CDR1 SQVTM and CDR2 ANQGSEA come from the germline V gene. The CDR3 extends over 12 amino acids. V shed 6 bases and J shed 4 bases, with 11 bases lying between them. This CDR3 is CSVEVGADTQYF. The CDR3 DNA sequence: TGCAGCGTGGAGGTAGGAGCAGATACGCAGTATTTT.

In nucleotides, the CDR3 is TGTGCCAGCAGTTTCCAGCGTAGGAATGAGCAGTTCTTC. Its protein product is CASSFQRRNEQFF. The chain employs TRBV27 and TRBJ2-1; D is ambiguous. Trimming removed 3 bases from V and 7 bases from J, with 10 bases in between. There are 13 residues in the CDR3. Germline V gene lookup returns CDR1 MNHEY and CDR2 SMNVEV (reference sequence).

This sequence joins TRBV27 and TRBJ2-7, with a tentative D call TRBD1 (7 bases). The CDR3 loop spans 15 amino acids. Germline V CDR1 and CDR2: MNHEY, SMNVEV (reference sequence). Trimming shortened V by 4 bases and J by 2 bases, and 15 bases separated the two germline ends. The chain's CDR3 is CASSSGGQIPYEQYF. For the CDR3, the DNA is TGTGCCAGCAGTTCCGGGGGACAGATCCCCTACGAGCAGTACTTC.

The gene calls are TRBV27 and TRBJ1-4; no firm D call. This CDR3 has 15 amino acids. Germline V gives CDR1 MNHEY, CDR2 SMNVEV (reference sequence). Trimming took off 5 bases at V and 8 bases at J, with 18 bases between the two ends. The DNA for the CDR3 is TGTGCCAGCAGTAGACGCCGGGCCGTTGGGGAAAAACTGTTTTTT. Amino acids: CASSRRRAVGEKLFF.

V gene TRBV28 combines with J gene TRBJ2-5, with D perhaps TRBD1 (7 bases). CDR3 length: 18 residues. Deletions cut 5 bases from V and 3 bases from J, with 25 bases between. CDR1 is MDHEN, CDR2 SYDVKM, per germline. CDR3 residues: CASSPPLALDRTKETQYF. CDR3 nucleotide sequence: TGTGCCAGCAGTCCCCCTCTAGCCCTGGACAGGACTAAAGAGACCCAGTACTTC.

The chain is built from TRBV19 and TRBJ1-5; D not certain. Germline lookup yields CDR1 LNHDA and CDR2 SQIVND (reference sequence). V dropped 7 bases and J dropped 5 bases, with 21 bases sitting between them. The CDR3 is 16 amino acids. The CDR3 loop reads CASTFSFPDGDQPQHF. For the CDR3, the DNA is TGTGCCAGTACCTTTTCGTTCCCGGACGGCGATCAGCCCCAGCATTTT. Complete variable domain (other parts from reference TRBV19 and TRBJ1-5): DGGITQSPKYLFRKEGQNVTLSCEQNLNHDAMYWYRQDPGQGLRLIYYSQIVNDFQKGDIAEGYSVSREKKESFPLTVTSAQKNPTAFYLCASTFSFPDGDQPQHFGDGTRLSIL.

J is TRBJ1-4 and V is TRBV7-6, with no clear D. The ends were cut back, 3 bases at V and 0 bases at J, with 5 bases in the middle. CDR1 is SGHVS, CDR2 FNYEAQ, per germline. The CDR3 is made up of 14 amino acids. CDR3 nucleotide sequence: TGTGCCAGCAGCTTGCGGTCAACTAATGAAAAACTGTTTTTT. Its protein is CASSLRSTNEKLFF.

The chain uses TRBV9 and TRBJ1-1, with 8 positions matching TRBD1. CDR3 length equals 13 residues. With 4 bases clipped from V and 8 bases from J, the junction kept 7 bases outside the gene matches. Per germline, CDR1 SGDLS and CDR2 YYNGEE. DNA for the CDR3: TGTGCCAGCAGCACTGGAGGACAGGGAGAAGCTTTCTTT. It codes for CASSTGGQGEAFF.